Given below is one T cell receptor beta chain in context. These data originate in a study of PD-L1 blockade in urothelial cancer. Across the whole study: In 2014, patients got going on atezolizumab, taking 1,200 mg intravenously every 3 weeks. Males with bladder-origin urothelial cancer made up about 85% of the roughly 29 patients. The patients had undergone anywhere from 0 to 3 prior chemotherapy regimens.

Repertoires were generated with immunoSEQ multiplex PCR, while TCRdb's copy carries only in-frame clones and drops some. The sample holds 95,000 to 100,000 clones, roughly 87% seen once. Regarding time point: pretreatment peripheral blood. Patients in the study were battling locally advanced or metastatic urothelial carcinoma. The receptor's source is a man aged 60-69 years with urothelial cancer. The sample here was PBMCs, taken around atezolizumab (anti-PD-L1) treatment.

CDR3 in DNA: TGTGCCAGCAGTGCCGCCCCATCAGCTAACTATGGCTACACCTTC. It yields the protein CASSAAPSANYGYTF. The chain links TRBV25-1 to TRBJ1-2; D not certain. CDR1 is MGHDK, CDR2 SYGVNS, per germline. The V and J ends lost 4 bases and 0 bases respectively, with 12 bases between them. The CDR3 is 15 residues long.